The 13 T cell receptor beta chains below all came from one sample that was sequenced in a study of CXCR3-negative and CXCR3-positive naive CD8 T cells. The TRB cDNA libraries were prepared by 5' RACE with UMI labels. TCRdb reprocessed the 5' RACE reads, with one entry per CDR3 protein and no DNA. The table lists over 100,000 distinct CDR3 sequences. Sequenced: naive CXCR3- CD8+ T cells from blood. Subset of the sample: CD45RO-CCR7+CD27+CD95- naive CD8+ T cells lacking CXCR3 (TNR3-). The receptors originated from a human donor in good health. Some clones in this sample may be carry-over from other donors' samples.

The chain couples TRBV7-9 to TRBJ2-2. Germline V lookup: CDR1 SEHNR, CDR2 FQNEAQ (reference sequence). The CDR3 is 13 amino acids. The CDR3 sequence is CASSLLYTGELFF.

This chain connects TRBV6-6 to TRBJ2-7; TCRdb lists TRBD1, though no DNA is available to test this call. CDR3 size: 14 residues. From germline, CDR1 is MNHNY and CDR2 SVGAGI (reference sequence). The CDR3 protein is CASSRTGKPYEQYF.

The chain links TRBV27 to TRBJ2-3; lacking DNA, the TRBD1 call made by TCRdb goes unchecked. Germline values: CDR1 MNHEY, CDR2 SMNVEV (reference sequence). The CDR3 runs 16 residues. The CDR3 loop reads CSSSPLPGGPSDTQYF.

J is TRBJ1-1 and V is TRBV25-1; TCRdb designates TRBD1, a call that cannot be tested without DNA. CDR3 size: 13 residues. Germline V gene sequence: CDR1 MGHDK, CDR2 SYGVNS. The CDR3 loop reads CASSPPGNTEAFF.

The chain has TRBV7-2 and TRBJ2-7; lacking DNA, the TRBD1 call made by TCRdb goes unchecked. Germline CDR1 SGHTA, CDR2 FQGNSA. This CDR3 comprises 14 residues. The CDR3 sequence is CASSPYRGAYEQYF.

The chain uses TRBV2 and TRBJ2-7; no DNA is available, so the TRBD1 call from TCRdb remains unchecked. The CDR3 loop spans 15 amino acids. Germline V gene data show CDR1 as SNHLY and CDR2 as FYNNEI. The CDR3 sequence: CASSEGQTLSYEQYF.

CDR3 sequence reads: CASSLSGHFNEQFF. V and J are TRBV7-3 and TRBJ2-1; checking the TCRdb D call of TRBD1 is not possible without DNA. CDR3 length: 14 residues. Germline loops: CDR1 SGHTA, CDR2 FQGTGA.

V is TRBV7-6 and J is TRBJ2-7. This CDR3 comprises 15 residues. Germline CDR1 is SGHVS and CDR2 is FNYEAQ. The CDR3 loop is CASSLLAGRSYEQYF.

This chain joins TRBV29-1 and TRBJ2-5; TCRdb designates TRBD1, a call that cannot be tested without DNA. Germline V gene data show CDR1 as SQVTM and CDR2 as ANQGSEA. This CDR3 contains 14 residues. CDR3 sequence: CSVEEAGRRETQYF.

This chain connects TRBV15 to TRBJ2-5; TCRdb returns TRBD1, unconfirmable since there is no DNA. Germline-derived CDR1 and CDR2 are LNHNV and YYDKDF (reference sequence). This CDR3 has 13 amino acids. The CDR3 here is CATSMGGEETQYF.

The chain recombines TRBV12-3 or TRBV12-4 with TRBJ2-7; TCRdb lists TRBD2, though no DNA is available to test this call. CDR3 length: 16 amino acids. The CDR3 is CASRGVAGKNTYEQYF.

The rearrangement joins TRBV7-9 to TRBJ2-1; TCRdb calls TRBD1, which cannot be checked without DNA. This CDR3 contains 14 residues. Germline assignment: CDR1 SEHNR and CDR2 FQNEAQ (reference sequence). The CDR3 region is CASSPGQGVGEQFF.

The chain carries TRBV30 and TRBJ1-1; checking the TCRdb D call of TRBD1 is not possible without DNA. CDR3 length: 16 residues. Germline CDR1 reads GTSNPN; CDR2 reads SVGIG (reference sequence). The CDR3 protein is CAWSGWTGEEDTEAFF.